This T cell receptor (beta chain) was sequenced in a study of T cells generated in artificial thymic organoids. At the level of the study: FACS removed CD4 immature single positive or double positive precursors in some experiments. Overall study findings and caveats: Organoid-derived CD8 single positive T cells showed physiological TCR clonotype diversity.

About this clonotype: The antigen remains undetermined.

The V segment lost 5 bases and the J segment 5 bases; nucleotides outside the gene matches: 11. The CDR3 has 15 residues. TCRalpha and TCRbeta libraries were amplified separately by semi-nested PCR with TRAC or TRBC reverse primers. One entry per CDR3 protein results from TCRdb running MiXCR on the 5' RACE reads. The table records 7,000 to 10,000 distinct CDR3 sequences, around 20% of them present only once. The sequencing input was naive CD8+ T cells from the thymus. The subset denotes: CD3+TCRalphabeta+CD8SP T cells; for blood, CD45RO-CCR7+ naive CD8+ T cells. This TCR came from a human donor who gave cord blood stem cells for thymic organoid culture, a cardiac surgery patient who gave postnatal thymus, or a blood donor (not recorded which). The rearrangement joins TRBV12-3 or TRBV12-4 to TRBJ2-5, with 7 bases matching TRBD2. DNA for the CDR3: TGTGCCAGCAGTCCCTTGCGGGAGCTAGATGAGACCCAGTACTTC. Its protein is CASSPLRELDETQYF.